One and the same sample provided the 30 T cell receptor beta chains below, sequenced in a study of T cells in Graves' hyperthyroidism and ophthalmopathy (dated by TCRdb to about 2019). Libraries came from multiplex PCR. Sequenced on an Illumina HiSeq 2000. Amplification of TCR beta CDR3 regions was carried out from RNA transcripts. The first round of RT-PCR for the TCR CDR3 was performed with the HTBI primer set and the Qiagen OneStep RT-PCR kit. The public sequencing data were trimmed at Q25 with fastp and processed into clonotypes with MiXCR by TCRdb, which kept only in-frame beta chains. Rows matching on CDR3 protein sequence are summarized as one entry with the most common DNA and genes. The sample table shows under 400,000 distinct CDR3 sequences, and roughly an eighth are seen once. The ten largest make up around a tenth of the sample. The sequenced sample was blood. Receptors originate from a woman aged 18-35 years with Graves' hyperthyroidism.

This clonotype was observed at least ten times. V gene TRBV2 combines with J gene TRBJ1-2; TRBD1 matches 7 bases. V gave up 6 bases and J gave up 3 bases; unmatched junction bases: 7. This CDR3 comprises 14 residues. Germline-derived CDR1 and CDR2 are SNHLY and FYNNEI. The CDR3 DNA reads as TGTGCCAGCAGGAGAGGAGGGACAGACTATGGCTACACCTTC. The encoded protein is CASRRGGTDYGYTF.

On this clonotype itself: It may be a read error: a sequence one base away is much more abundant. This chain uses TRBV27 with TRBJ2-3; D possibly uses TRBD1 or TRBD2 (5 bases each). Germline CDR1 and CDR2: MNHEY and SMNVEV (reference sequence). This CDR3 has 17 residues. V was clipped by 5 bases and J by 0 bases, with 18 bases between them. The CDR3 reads CASSDLQWDGSTDTQYF. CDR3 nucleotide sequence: TGTGCCAGCAGTGATTTGCAGTGGGACGGGAGCACAGATACGCAGTATTTT.

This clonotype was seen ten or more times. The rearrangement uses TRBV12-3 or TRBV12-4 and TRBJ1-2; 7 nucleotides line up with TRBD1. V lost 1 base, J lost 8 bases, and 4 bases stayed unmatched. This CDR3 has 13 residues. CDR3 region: CASSLGQGPGYTF. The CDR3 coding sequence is TGTGCCAGCAGTTTAGGACAGGGCCCGGGCTACACCTTC.

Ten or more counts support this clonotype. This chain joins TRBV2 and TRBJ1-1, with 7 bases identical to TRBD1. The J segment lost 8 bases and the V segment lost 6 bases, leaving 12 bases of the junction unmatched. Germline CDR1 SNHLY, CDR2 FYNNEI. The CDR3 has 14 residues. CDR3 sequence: CASSPMTGTREAFF. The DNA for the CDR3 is TGTGCCAGCAGCCCCATGACAGGGACGAGGGAAGCTTTCTTT.

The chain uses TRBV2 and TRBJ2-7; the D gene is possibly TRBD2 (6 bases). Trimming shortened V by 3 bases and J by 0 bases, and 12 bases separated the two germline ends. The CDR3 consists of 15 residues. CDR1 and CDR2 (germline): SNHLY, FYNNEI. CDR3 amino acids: CASSDRRESSYEQYF. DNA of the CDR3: TGTGCCAGCAGTGATCGGAGGGAAAGCTCCTACGAGCAGTACTTC.

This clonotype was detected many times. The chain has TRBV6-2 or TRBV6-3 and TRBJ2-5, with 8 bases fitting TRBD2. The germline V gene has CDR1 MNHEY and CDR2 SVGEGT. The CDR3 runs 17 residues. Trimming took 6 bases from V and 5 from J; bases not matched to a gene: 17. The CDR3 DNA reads TGTGCCAGCAGGCAATTTATGAGCTTAGCGGGAAGTGAGACCCAGTACTTC. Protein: CASRQFMSLAGSETQYF.

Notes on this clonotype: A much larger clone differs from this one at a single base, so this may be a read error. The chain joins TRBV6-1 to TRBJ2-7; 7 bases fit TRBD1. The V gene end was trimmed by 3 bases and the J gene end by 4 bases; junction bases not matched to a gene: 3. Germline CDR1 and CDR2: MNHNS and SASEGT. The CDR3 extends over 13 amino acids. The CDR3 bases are TGTGCCAGCAGTGAGGGGGACAGTTACGAGCAGTACTTC. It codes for CASSEGDSYEQYF.

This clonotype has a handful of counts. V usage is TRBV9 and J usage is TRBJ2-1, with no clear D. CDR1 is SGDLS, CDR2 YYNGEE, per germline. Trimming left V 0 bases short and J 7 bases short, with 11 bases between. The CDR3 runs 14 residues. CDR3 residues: CASSVDRIGNEQFF. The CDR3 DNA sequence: TGTGCCAGCAGCGTAGATCGAATTGGGAATGAGCAGTTCTTC.

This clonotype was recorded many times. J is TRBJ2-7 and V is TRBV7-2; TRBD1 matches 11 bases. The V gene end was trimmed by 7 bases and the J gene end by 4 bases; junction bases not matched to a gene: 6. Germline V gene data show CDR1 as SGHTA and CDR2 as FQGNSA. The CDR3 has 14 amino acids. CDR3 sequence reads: CASNRDRGLYEQYF. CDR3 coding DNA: TGTGCCAGCAACCGGGACAGGGGGTTATACGAGCAGTACTTC.

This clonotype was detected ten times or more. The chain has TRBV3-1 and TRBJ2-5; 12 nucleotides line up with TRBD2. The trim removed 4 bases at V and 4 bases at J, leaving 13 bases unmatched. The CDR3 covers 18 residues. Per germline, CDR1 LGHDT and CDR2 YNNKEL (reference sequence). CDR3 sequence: CASSRTALAGGPRETQYF. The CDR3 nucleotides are TGTGCCAGCAGCCGAACGGCTCTAGCGGGGGGGCCGAGAGAGACCCAGTACTTC.

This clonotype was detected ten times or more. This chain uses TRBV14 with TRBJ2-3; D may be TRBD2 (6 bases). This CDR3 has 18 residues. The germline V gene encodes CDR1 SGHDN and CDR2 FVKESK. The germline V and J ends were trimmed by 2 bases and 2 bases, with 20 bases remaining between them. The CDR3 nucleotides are TGTGCCAGCAGCCAACTCATCCGGGACTTCGAATCCACAGATACGCAGTATTTT. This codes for CASSQLIRDFESTDTQYF.

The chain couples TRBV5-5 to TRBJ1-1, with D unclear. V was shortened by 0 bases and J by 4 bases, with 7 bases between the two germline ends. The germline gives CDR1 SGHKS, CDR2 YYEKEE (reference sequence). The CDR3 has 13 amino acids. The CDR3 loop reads CASSLGGLTEAFF. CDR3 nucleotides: TGTGCCAGCAGCTTGGGAGGGCTCACTGAAGCTTTCTTT.

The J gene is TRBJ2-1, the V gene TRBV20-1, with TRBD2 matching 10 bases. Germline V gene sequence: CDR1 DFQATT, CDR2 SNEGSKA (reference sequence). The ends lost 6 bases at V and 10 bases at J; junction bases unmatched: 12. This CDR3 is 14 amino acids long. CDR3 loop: CSADLAGVLGEQFF. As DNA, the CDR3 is TGCAGTGCGGATCTAGCGGGAGTGTTAGGAGAGCAGTTCTTC.

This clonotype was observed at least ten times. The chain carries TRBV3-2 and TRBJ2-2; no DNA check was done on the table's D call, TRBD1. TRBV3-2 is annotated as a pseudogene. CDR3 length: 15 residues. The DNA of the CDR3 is TGTGCCAGCAGCCAAGAGCGCAGGGGACCCGGGGAGCTGTTTTTT. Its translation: CASSQERRGPGELFF.

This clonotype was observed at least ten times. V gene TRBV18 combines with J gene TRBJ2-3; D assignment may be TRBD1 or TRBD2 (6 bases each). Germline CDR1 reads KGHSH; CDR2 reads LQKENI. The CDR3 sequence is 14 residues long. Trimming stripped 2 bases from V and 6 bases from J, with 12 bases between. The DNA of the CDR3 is TGTGCCAGCTCACCAATTGACGGGGGCGATACGCAGTATTTT. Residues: CASSPIDGGDTQYF.

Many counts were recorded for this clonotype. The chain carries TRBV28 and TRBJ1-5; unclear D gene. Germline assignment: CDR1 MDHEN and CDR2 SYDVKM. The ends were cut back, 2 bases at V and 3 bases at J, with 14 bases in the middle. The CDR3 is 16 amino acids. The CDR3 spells CASSLSPGYTNQPQHF. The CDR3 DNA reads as TGTGCCAGCAGTTTAAGCCCGGGATATACCAATCAGCCCCAGCATTTT.

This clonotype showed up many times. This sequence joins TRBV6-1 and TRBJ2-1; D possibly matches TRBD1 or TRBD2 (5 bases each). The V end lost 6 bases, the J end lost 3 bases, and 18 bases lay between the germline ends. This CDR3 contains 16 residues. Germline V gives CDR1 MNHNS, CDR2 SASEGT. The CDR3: CASSLAGTGIYNEQFF. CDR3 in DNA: TGTGCCAGCAGCTTGGCCGGGACGGGCATCTACAATGAGCAGTTCTTC.

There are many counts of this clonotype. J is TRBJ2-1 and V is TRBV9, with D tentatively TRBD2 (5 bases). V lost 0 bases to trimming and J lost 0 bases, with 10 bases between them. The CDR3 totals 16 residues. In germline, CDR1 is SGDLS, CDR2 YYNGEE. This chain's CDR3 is CASSVGGGGSYNEQFF. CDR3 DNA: TGTGCCAGCAGCGTAGGTGGCGGAGGCTCCTACAATGAGCAGTTCTTC.

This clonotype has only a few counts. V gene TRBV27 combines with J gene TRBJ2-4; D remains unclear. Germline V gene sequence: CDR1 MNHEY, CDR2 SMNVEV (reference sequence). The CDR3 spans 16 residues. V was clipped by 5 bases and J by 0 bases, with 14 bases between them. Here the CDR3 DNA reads TGTGCCAGCAGTGCGCAAAAACTCCTAGCCAAAAACATTCAGTACTTC. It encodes CASSAQKLLAKNIQYF.

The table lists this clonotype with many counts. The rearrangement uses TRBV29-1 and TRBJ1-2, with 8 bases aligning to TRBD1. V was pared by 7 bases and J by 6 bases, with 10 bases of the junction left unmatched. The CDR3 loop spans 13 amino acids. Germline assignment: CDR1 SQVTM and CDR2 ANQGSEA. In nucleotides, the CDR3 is TGCAGCGCCCTAAGAGACAGGGGAGATGGCTACACCTTC. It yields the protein CSALRDRGDGYTF.

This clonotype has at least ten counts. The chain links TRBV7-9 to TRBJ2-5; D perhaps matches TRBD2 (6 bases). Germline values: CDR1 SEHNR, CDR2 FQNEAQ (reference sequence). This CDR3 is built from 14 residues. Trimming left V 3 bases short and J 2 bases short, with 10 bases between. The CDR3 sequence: CASSFAGFQETQYF. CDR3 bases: TGTGCCAGCAGCTTTGCGGGGTTTCAAGAGACCCAGTACTTC. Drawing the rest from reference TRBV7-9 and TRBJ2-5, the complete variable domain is DTGVSQNPRHKITKRGQNVTFRCDPISEHNRLYWYRQTLGQGPEFLTYFQNEAQLEKSRLLSDRFSAERPKGSFSTLEIQRTEQGDSAMYLCASSFAGFQETQYFGPGTRLLVL.

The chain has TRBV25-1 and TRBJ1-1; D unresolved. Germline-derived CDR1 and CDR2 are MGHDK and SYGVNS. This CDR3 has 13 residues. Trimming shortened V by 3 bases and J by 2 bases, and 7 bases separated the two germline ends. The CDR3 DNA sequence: TGTGCCAGCAGTGAGTTTTTAAACACTGAAGCTTTCTTT. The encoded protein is CASSEFLNTEAFF.

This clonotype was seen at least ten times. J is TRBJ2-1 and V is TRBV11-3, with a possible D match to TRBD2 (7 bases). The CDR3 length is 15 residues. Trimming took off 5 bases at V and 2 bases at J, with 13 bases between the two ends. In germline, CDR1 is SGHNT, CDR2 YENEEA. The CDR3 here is CASSRTGGTYNEQFF. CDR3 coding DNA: TGTGCCAGCAGCCGAACGGGGGGCACCTACAATGAGCAGTTCTTC.

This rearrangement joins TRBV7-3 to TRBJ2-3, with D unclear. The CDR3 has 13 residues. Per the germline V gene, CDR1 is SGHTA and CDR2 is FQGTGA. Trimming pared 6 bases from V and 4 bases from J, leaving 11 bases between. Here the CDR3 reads CASSLVVSDTQYF. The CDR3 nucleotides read TGTGCCAGCAGTTTGGTAGTGTCAGATACGCAGTATTTT.

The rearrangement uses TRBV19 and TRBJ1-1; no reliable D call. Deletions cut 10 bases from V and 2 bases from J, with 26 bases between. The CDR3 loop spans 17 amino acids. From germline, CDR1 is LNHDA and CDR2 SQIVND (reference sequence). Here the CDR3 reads CAIYSTRRPGENTEAFF. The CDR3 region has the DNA TGTGCCATCTATTCTACCCGCAGGCCGGGAGAAAACACTGAAGCTTTCTTT.

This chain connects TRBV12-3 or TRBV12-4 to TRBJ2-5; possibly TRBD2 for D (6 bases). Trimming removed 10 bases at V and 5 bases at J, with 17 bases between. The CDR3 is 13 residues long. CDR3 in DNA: TGTGCCACGCGGGGTGGGGCACGGGAGACCCAGTACTTC. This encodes CATRGGARETQYF.

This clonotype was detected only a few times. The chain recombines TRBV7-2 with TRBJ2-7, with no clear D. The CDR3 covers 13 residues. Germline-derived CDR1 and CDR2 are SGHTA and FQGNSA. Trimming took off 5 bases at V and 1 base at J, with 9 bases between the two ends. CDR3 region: CASSLILSYEQYF. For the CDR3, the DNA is TGTGCCAGCAGCCTCATTTTGTCCTACGAGCAGTACTTC. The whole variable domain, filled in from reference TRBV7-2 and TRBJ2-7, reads GAGVSQSPSNKVTEKGKDVELRCDPISGHTALYWYRQSLGQGLEFLIYFQGNSAPDKSGLPSDRFSAERTGGSVSTLTIQRTQQEDSAVYLCASSLILSYEQYFGPGTRLTVT.

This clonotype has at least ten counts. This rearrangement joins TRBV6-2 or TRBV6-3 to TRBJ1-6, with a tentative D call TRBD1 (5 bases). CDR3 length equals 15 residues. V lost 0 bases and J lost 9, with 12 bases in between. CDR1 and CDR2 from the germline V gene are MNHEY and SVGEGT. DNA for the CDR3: TGTGCCAGCAGTTACTCGGATTTTGGGGGTTCACCCCTCCACTTT. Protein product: CASSYSDFGGSPLHF.

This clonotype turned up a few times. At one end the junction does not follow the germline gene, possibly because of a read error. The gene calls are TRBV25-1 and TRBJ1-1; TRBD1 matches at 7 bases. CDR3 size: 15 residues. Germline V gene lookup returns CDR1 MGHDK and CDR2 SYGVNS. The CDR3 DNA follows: TGTGCCAGCAGTGACCCCCGACAGGGAAACATTGAAGCTTTCTTT. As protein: CASSDPRQGNIEAFF.

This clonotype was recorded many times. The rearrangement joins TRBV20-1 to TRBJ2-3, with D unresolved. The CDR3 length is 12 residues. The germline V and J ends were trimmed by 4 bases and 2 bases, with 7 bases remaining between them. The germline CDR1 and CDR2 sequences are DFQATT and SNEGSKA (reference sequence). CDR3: CSATPDTDTQYF. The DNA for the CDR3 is TGCAGTGCTACCCCCGACACAGATACGCAGTATTTT.